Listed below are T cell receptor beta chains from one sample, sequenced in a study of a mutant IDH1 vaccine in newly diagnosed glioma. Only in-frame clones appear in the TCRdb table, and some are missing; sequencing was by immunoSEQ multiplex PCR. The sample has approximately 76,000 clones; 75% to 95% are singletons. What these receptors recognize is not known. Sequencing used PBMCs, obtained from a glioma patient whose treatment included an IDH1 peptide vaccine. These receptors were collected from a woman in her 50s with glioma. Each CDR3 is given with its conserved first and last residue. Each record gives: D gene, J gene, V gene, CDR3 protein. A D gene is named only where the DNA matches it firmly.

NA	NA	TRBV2	CASPGGAGPYEQYF
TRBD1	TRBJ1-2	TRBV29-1	CSVESQGGGYTF
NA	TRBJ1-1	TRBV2	CASSVSGGGNTEAFF
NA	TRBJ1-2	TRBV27	CASSLIQGGDGYTF
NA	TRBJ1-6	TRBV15	CATSRTGTGNSPLHF
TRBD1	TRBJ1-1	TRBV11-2	CASSQWGQGNTEAFF
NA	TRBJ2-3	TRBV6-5	CASSLGRGTDTQYF
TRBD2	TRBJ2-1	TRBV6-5	CASSSSGRFNEQFF
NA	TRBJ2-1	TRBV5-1	CASSLVASSYNEQFF
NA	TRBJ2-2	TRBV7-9	CASSLALTGELFF
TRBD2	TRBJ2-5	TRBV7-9	CASSSSSGRSYAETQYF
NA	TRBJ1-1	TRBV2	CATQQLNTEAFF
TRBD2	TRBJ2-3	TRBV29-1	CSVEVAGKTSTDTQYF
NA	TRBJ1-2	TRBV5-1	CASSVGSGTFGYTF
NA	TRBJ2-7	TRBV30	CAWSPAEVPQEQYF
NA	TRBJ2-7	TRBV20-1	CSAFPRYEQYF
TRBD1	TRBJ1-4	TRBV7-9	CASSYGQGLEKLFF
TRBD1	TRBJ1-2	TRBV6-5	CASSHGAQGADGYTF
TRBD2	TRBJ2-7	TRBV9	CASSKAGGTYEQYF
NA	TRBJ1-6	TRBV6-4	CASSVESESPLHF
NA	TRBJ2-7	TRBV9	CASSRGWGRNEQYF
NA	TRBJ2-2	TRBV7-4	CASSLYLGTLLGDTGELFF
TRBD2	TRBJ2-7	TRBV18	CASSPPLAGDLSYEQYF
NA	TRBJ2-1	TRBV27	CASSLDRITASYNEQFF
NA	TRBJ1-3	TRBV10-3	CAISEHQPVQGASGNTIYF
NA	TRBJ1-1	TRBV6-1	CASSEYGSYTANTEAFF
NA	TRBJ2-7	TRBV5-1	CASSFSTGFEQYF
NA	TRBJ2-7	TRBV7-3	CASSPRGTGAQYF
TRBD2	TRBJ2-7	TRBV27	CASSLRREGYEQYF
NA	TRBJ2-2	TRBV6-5	CASSVGAGELFF
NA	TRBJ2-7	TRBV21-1	CASSKQGAGGPYEQYF
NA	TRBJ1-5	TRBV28	CASSLSLREQPQHF
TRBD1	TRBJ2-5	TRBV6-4	CASQGAGGGETQYF
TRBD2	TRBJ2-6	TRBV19	CASSTSGALSGANVLTF
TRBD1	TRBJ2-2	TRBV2	CASRGRGLNTGELFF
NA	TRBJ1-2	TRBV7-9	CASSLRDPTNGYTF
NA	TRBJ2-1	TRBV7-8	CASSRGAVWTPLNEQFF
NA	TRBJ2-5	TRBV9	CASSVLGGAETQYF
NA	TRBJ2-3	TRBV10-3	CAISVVPTDTQYF
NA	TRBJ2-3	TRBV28	CASSFRPGMGTDTQYF